This record concerns one T cell receptor (beta chain) sequence. TCRdb fed the 5' RACE reads into MiXCR, producing one record per CDR3 protein. Counted here are tens of thousands of distinct CDR3 sequences, 3.5% to 4% occurring once; the ten biggest clones make up roughly 2%. This sample was included in a study of neurological immune-mediated disorders. Germline CDR1 is SGHRS and CDR2 is YFSETQ. Trimming took off 0 bases at V and 3 bases at J, with 15 bases between the two ends. The CDR3 length is 17 residues. This sequence originates from a man aged 25-45 years with multiple sclerosis. Sample: PBMCs. The V gene is TRBV5-1, the J gene TRBJ1-4; no firm D call. For the CDR3, the DNA is TGCGCCAGCAGCTTGGAGGCTTCGAGGGCGCCTAATGAAAAACTGTTTTTT. It yields the protein CASSLEASRAPNEKLFF.